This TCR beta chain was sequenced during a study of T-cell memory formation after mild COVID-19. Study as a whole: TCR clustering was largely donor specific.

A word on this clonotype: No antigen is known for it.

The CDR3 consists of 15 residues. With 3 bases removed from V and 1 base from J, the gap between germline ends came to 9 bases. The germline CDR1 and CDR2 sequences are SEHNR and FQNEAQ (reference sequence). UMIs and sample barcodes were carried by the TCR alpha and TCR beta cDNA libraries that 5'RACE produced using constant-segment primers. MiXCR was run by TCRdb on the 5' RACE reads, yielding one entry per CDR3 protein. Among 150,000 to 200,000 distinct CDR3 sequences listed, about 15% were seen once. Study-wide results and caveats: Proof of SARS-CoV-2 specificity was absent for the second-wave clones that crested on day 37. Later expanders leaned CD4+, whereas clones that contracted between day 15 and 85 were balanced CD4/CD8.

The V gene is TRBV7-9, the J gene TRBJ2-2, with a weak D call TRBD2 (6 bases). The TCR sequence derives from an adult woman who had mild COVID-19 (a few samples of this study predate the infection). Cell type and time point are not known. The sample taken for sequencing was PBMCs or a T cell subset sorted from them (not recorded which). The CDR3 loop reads CASSLGGVNTGELFF. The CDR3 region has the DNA TGTGCCAGCAGCTTGGGGGGAGTGAACACCGGGGAGCTGTTTTTT.